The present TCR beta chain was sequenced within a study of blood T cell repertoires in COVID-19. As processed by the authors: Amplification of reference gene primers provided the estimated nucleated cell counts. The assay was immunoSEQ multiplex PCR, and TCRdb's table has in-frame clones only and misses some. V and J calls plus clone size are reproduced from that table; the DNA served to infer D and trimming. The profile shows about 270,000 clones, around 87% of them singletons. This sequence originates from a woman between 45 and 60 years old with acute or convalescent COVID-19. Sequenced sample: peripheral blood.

The CDR3 region is CASSPIGAEQYF. The DNA of the CDR3 is TGTGCCAGCAGCCCAATAGGAGCGGAGCAGTACTTC. The genes are TRBV27 and TRBJ2-7; D remains ambiguous. This CDR3 is 12 amino acids long. V was cut by 6 bases and J by 7 bases, with 13 bases left in between. Germline V gene lookup returns CDR1 MNHEY and CDR2 SMNVEV (reference sequence).